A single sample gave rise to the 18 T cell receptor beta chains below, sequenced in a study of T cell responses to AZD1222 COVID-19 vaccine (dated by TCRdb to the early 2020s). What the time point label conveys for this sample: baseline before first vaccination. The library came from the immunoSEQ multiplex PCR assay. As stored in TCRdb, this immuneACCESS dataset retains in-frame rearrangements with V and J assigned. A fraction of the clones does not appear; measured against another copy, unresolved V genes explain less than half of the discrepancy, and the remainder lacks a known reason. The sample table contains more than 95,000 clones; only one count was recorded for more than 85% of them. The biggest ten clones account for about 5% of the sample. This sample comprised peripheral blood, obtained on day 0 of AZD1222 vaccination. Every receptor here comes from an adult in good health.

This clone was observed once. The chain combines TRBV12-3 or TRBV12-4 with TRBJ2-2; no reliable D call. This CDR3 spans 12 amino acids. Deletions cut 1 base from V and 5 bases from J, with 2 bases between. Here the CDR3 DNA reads TGTGCCAGCAGTTTAGGGACCGGGGAGCTGTTTTTT. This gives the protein CASSLGTGELFF.

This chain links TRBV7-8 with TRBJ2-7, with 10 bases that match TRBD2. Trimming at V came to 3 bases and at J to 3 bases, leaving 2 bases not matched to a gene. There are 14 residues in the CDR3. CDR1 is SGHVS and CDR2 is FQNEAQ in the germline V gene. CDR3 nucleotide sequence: TGTGCCAGCAGCTTCTTAGCGGGAGGCTACGAGCAGTACTTC. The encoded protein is CASSFLAGGYEQYF. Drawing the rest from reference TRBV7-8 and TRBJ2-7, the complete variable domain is GAGVSQSPRYKVAKRGQDVALRCDPISGHVSLFWYQQALGQGPEFLTYFQNEAQLDKSGLPSDRFFAERPEGSVSTLKIQRTQQEDSAVYLCASSFLAGGYEQYFGPGTRLTVT.

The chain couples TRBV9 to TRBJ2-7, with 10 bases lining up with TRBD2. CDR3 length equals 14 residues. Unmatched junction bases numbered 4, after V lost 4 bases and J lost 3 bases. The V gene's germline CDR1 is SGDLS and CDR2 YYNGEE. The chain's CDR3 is CASSRLAGNYEQYF. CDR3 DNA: TGTGCCAGCAGCCGACTAGCGGGTAACTACGAGCAGTACTTC.

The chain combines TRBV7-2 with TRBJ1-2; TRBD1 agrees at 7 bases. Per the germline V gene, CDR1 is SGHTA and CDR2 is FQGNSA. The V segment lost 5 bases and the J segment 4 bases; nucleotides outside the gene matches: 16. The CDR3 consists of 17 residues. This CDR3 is CASSDGPSGGWIYGYTF. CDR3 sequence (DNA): TGTGCCAGCAGCGACGGACCCTCAGGGGGTTGGATCTATGGCTACACCTTC.

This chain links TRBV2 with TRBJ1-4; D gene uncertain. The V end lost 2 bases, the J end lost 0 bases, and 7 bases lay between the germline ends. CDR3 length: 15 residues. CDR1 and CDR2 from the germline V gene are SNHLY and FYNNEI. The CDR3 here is CASSEQPSTNEKLFF. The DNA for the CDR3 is TGTGCCAGCAGTGAACAGCCGTCAACTAATGAAAAACTGTTTTTT.

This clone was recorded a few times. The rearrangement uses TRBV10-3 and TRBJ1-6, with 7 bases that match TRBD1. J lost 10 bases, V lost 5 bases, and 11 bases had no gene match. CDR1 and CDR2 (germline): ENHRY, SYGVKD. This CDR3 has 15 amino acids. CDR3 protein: CAISKSVDRESPLHF. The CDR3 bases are TGTGCCATCAGTAAAAGTGTCGACAGGGAGTCACCCCTCCACTTT.

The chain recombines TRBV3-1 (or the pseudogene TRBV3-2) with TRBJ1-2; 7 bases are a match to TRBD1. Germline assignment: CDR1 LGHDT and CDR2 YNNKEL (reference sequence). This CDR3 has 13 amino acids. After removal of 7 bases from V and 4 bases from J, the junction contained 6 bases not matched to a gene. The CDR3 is CASTTGTAYGYTF. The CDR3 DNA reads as TGTGCCAGCACCACTGGGACAGCCTATGGCTACACCTTC.

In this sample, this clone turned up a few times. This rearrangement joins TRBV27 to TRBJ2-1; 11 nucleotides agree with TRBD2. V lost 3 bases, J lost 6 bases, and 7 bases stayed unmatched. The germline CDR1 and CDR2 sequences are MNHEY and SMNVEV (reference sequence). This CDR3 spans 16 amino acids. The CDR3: CASSFAGLAGSNEQFF. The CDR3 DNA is TGTGCCAGCAGTTTCGCTGGACTAGCGGGTTCCAATGAGCAGTTCTTC.

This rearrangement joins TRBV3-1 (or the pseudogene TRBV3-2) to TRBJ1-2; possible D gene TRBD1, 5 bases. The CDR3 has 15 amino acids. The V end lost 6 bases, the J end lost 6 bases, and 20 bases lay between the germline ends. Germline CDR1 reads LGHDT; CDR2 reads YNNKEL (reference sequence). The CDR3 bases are TGTGCCAGCAGTCGGTGGCTAGGGGCAAAGGATGGCTACACCTTC. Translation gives CASSRWLGAKDGYTF.

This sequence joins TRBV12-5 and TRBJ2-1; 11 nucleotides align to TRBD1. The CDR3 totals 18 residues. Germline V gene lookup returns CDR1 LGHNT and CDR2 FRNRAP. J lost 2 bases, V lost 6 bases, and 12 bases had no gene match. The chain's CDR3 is CASGPRTRTGGTYNEQFF. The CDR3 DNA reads TGTGCTAGTGGCCCCCGGACCAGGACAGGGGGCACCTACAATGAGCAGTTCTTC.

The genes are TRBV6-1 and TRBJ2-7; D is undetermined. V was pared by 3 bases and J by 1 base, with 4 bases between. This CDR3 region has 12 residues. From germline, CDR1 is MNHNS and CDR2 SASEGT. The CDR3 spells CASSDVSYEQYF. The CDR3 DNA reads TGTGCCAGCAGTGACGTGTCCTACGAGCAGTACTTC.

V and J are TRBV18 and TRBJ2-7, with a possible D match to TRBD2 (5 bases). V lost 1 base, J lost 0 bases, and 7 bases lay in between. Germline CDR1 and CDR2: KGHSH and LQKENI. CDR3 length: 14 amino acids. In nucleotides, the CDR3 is TGTGCCAGCTCACCACAGCGGAGCTCCTACGAGCAGTACTTC. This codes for CASSPQRSSYEQYF.

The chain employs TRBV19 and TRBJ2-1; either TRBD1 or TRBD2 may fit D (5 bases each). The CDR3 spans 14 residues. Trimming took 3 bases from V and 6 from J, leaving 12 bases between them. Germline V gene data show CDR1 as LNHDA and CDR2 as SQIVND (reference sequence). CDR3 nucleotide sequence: TGTGCCAGTAGTATTGGGGGAATGGGCAATGAGCAGTTCTTC. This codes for CASSIGGMGNEQFF.

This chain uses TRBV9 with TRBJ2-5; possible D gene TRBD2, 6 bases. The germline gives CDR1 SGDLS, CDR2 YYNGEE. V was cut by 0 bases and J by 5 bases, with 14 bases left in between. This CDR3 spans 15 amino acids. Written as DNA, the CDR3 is TGTGCCAGCAGCGTAGGCGGGAAGGTCTGGGAGACCCAGTACTTC. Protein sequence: CASSVGGKVWETQYF.

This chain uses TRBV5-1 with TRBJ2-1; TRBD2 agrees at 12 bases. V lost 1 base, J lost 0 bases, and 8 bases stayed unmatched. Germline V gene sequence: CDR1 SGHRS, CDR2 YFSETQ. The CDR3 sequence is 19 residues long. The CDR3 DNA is TGCGCCAGCAGCTTGTGGGGGACTAGCGGGTCAAGCTCCTACAATGAGCAGTTCTTC. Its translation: CASSLWGTSGSSSYNEQFF.

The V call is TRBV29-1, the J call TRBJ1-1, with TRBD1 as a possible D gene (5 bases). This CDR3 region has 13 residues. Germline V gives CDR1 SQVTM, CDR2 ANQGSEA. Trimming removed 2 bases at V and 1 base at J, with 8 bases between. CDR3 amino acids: CSVERDQNTEAFF. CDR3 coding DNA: TGCAGCGTTGAAAGGGACCAGAACACTGAAGCTTTCTTT.

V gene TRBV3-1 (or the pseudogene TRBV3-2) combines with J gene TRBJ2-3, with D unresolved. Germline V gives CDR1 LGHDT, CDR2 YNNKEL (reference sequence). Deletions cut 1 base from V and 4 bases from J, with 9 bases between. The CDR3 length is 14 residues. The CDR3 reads CASSQVSRPDTQYF. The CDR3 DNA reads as TGTGCCAGCAGCCAAGTTTCACGTCCAGATACGCAGTATTTT.

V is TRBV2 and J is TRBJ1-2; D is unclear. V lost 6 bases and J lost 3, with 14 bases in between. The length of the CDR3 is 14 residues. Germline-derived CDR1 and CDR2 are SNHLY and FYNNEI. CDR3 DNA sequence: TGTGCCAGCAGGATAAGGGAACAGTACTATGGCTACACCTTC. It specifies CASRIREQYYGYTF.